These T cell receptor beta chains were read from a single sample in a study of cytomegalovirus exposure and HLA in healthy donors. Profiled with immunoSEQ multiplex PCR; TCRdb holds only in-frame clones, not every one. The repertoire consists of about 150,000 clones, with 60% to 85% occurring once and the leading ten covering 3% to 4%. Material: PBMCs. These receptors all come from a middle-aged woman in good health and CMV-seronegative. The CDR3 runs from the conserved cysteine through the conserved F or W. A D gene is named only where the DNA matches it firmly. Part of the rows lack a size; the others show once, few, many or a class for expanded clones.

j_call	clone_size	v_call	d_call	cdr3_nt	cdr3_aa
TRBJ1-5	NA	TRBV5-1	NA	TGCGCCAGCAGCTTGGGCGGGGTTAGGCAGCCCCAGCATTTT	CASSLGGVRQPQHF
TRBJ1-1	NA	TRBV23-1	TRBD1	TGCGCCAGCAGGCGGGGGACAGGGGCGAACACTGAAGCTTTCTTT	CASRRGTGANTEAFF
TRBJ2-5	NA	TRBV7-9	NA	TGTGCCAGCAGCCTTAACCACGGGACCCAGTACTTC	CASSLNHGTQYF
TRBJ1-1	few	TRBV6-5	NA	TGTGCCAGCAGTAATGGGCCGGTTCGGAACACTGAAGCTTTCTTT	CASSNGPVRNTEAFF
TRBJ1-4	few	TRBV20-1	NA	TGCAGTGCTAGGGGGGGTGAAAAACTGTTTTTT	CSARGGEKLFF
TRBJ1-2	NA	TRBV28	NA	TGTGCCAGCAGATCCCAAACGGGACTCGGCCTCTATGGCTACACCTTC	CASRSQTGLGLYGYTF
TRBJ1-5	NA	TRBV30	NA	TGTGCCTGGAGTCCGCTCGGGAGCAATCAGCCCCAGCATTTT	CAWSPLGSNQPQHF
TRBJ1-1	NA	TRBV28	TRBD1	TGTGCCAGCAGTTTAATTATTGGGGACAGTCTGAACACTGAAGCTTTCTTT	CASSLIIGDSLNTEAFF
TRBJ2-5	NA	TRBV4-1	NA	TGCGCCAGCAGCCAAAACCCGCGCGGACAAGAGACCCAGTACTTC	CASSQNPRGQETQYF
TRBJ2-3	NA	TRBV5-1	NA	TGCGCCAGCAGCTTGGGGACAGTCACAGATACGCAGTATTTT	CASSLGTVTDTQYF
TRBJ1-4	NA	TRBV19	NA	TGTGCCAGTAGTAGACGACAGGCGGGTACTAATGAAAAACTGTTTTTT	CASSRRQAGTNEKLFF
TRBJ2-1	NA	TRBV6-5	TRBD2	TGTGCCAGCAGTTACCGGGCTAGCGGGAGGGGCAATGAGCAGTTCTTC	CASSYRASGRGNEQFF
TRBJ2-5	NA	TRBV28	NA	TGTGCCAGCAGTTTATTTCGAATAAGGGGCCAAGAGACCCAGTACTTC	CASSLFRIRGQETQYF
TRBJ2-6	NA	TRBV10-3	TRBD1	TGTGCCATCAGAGCAGCCCTGGACAGGGACTCTGGGGCCAACGTCCTGACTTTC	CAIRAALDRDSGANVLTF
TRBJ1-2	NA	TRBV10-3	NA	TGTGCCATCAGTGAGTCGGGACAAGCCTATGGCTACACCTTC	CAISESGQAYGYTF
TRBJ1-3	NA	TRBV30	NA	TGTGCCTGGAGTGACCAGGGAAACACCATATATTTT	CAWSDQGNTIYF
TRBJ2-7	NA	TRBV27	TRBD1	TGTGCCAGCAGTCTCCGGGACAGGAGCGGCGAGCAGTACTTC	CASSLRDRSGEQYF
TRBJ1-6	NA	TRBV7-8	TRBD1	TGTGCCAGCAGCCAGGACAGGGGGAATTCACCCCTCCACTTT	CASSQDRGNSPLHF
TRBJ2-1	NA	TRBV19	NA	TGTGCCGCAGAGGAGGGGCAAAAGCAGTTCTTC	CAAEEGQKQFF
TRBJ1-1	once	TRBV2	NA	TGTGCCAGCACCCCAGAGGGTAACACTGAAGCTTTCTTT	CASTPEGNTEAFF
TRBJ2-5	NA	TRBV10-3	NA	TGTGCCATCCGAGACAGCCAAGAGACCCAGTACTTC	CAIRDSQETQYF
TRBJ2-3	NA	TRBV5-4	TRBD2	TGTGCCAGCAGCTTTCCCCCCAGCGGGGCTCCCGGAGGGGATACGCAGTATTTT	CASSFPPSGAPGGDTQYF
TRBJ2-7	few	TRBV7-9	NA	TGTGCCAGCAGGGGCAACTACGAGCAGTACTTC	CASRGNYEQYF
TRBJ2-3	NA	TRBV18	TRBD2	TGTGCCAGCTCACCACCGGGACTAGCGGATACGCAGTATTTT	CASSPPGLADTQYF
TRBJ1-5	once	TRBV7-8	NA	TGTGCCAGCAGCCCAGAATGGACAGCGGACTCCCCCCAGCATTTT	CASSPEWTADSPQHF
TRBJ2-3	NA	TRBV12-5	NA	TGTGCTAGTGCACAGGGAGCGTCCTACACAGATACGCAGTATTTT	CASAQGASYTDTQYF
TRBJ1-1	few	TRBV10-3	NA	TGTGCCATCAGTGAGTACTCCACGGACACTGAAGCTTTCTTT	CAISEYSTDTEAFF